The clone carrying this TCR beta chain appeared a few times. Antigen specificity is unknown. These data originate in a study of early T cells in non-severe SARS-CoV-2 infection. The wider study: Sequencing targeted bulk RNA from unsorted whole blood, leaving chains unpaired. Study-wide results and caveats: Private and CD4 specificities were missed by VDJdb matching, which favored anti-spike CD8 responses.

Separate cDNA molecules each had unique molecular identifiers attached to them. Using its own MiXCR run on the 5' RACE reads, TCRdb lists one record per CDR3 protein. The table records approximately 67,000 distinct CDR3 sequences, approximately 8.3% of them present only once. V lost 5 bases to trimming and J lost 0 bases; unmatched junction nucleotides: 9. From germline, CDR1 is SGHVS and CDR2 FNYEAQ. CDR3 length: 16 residues. The gene calls are TRBV7-6 and TRBJ2-7, with TRBD1 identical over 8 bases. Specimen: whole blood. The TCR was taken from an adult who was a healthcare worker with PCR-confirmed SARS-CoV-2 infection or an uninfected control (not recorded which). This CDR3 is CASSPHSQGVSYEQYF. CDR3 nucleotide sequence: TGTGCCAGCAGCCCCCATTCACAGGGGGTCTCCTACGAGCAGTACTTC. Based on the CDR3 plus reference TRBV7-6 and TRBJ2-7, the full variable domain is GAGVSQSPRYKVTKRGQDVALRCDPISGHVSLYWYRQALGQGPEFLTYFNYEAQQDKSGLPNDRFSAERPEGSISTLTIQRTEQRDSAMYRCASSPHSQGVSYEQYFGPGTRLTVT.